This T cell receptor (beta chain) originates from a study of T cells in Graves' hyperthyroidism and ophthalmopathy. The TCR beta CDR3 regions underwent amplification using RNA transcripts as the source. Using the HTBI primer set, a first-round RT-PCR was run on the TCR CDR3. TCRdb passed the multiplex PCR reads through MiXCR, listing each CDR3 protein once. The sample has some 98,000 distinct CDR3 sequences; 40% are singletons. Investigators excluded patients with uncontrolled infection, other autoimmune disease, pregnancy or lactation. A word on this clonotype: Its antigen is currently unknown.

The CDR3 length is 14 residues. V shed 5 bases, J shed 2 bases, and the junction held 2 bases outside the gene matches. The germline V gene has CDR1 MNHEY and CDR2 SVGAGI. Study observations and caveats: Expanded thyroid clonotypes (above 0.001) were mostly also found in blood. From stable hyperthyroidism, ophthalmopathy was set apart by a 13 V-J model.

This chain connects TRBV6-5 to TRBJ2-3; TRBD2 aligns across 9 bases. The sequencing sample was made of peripheral blood or thyroid tissue (not recorded which). This TCR was recovered from a woman in her twenties or thirties with Graves' hyperthyroidism. In nucleotides, the CDR3 is TGTGCCAGCAGTAAGCGGGAGGCCACAGATACGCAGTATTTT. It yields the protein CASSKREATDTQYF.